This T cell receptor (beta chain) emerged from a study of regulatory T cells in long-lasting Graves disease. In its sample, this clonotype was seen many times. Its antigen is unknown. Researchers made TCR beta libraries by using iRepertoire HTBI primers and running Arm-PCR on CDR3 regions. Via MiXCR, TCRdb re-called the multiplex PCR reads, giving one row per CDR3 protein. The table includes more than 450,000 distinct CDR3 sequences, 9.5% to 15% detected once. Time point described: newly diagnosed GD, antithyroid drugs for less than 3 months. RNA isolated from PBMCs was used to make the TCR library. Whole-study results and caveats: The study found TRBV28, TRBJ1-2 and TRBJ2-5 favored in persistent disease.

The germline V gene has CDR1 MNHEY and CDR2 SVGAGI. Trimming took 4 bases from V and 3 from J, leaving 13 bases between them. The CDR3 has 14 residues. These same records also appear under a second study, on T cells in Graves' hyperthyroidism and ophthalmopathy. That study adds: A 13 V-J model separated ophthalmopathy from stable hyperthyroidism.

The chain links TRBV6-5 to TRBJ2-7, with no clear D. This clonotype originated in a woman aged 25-40 years with Graves disease. This material consisted of peripheral blood mononuclear cells (PBMCs), taken at new diagnosis, from a patient treated with antithyroid drugs. DNA of the CDR3: TGTGCCAGCAGTTCCTTCAGGAGAAACTACGAGCAGTACTTC. Translated, it gives CASSSFRRNYEQYF.